The rows below give T cell receptor beta chains drawn from one sample of a study of T cell repertoires in cytomegalovirus infection. TCRdb passed the reads through MiXCR, listing each CDR3 protein once. The sample lists 49,000 or so distinct CDR3 sequences, roughly 18% occurring once. These TCRs' antigens remain unknown. Sequencing was performed on CD8+ T cells from cultured PBMCs, taken from culture after CMV antigen stimulation. The receptor source for this set is a human donor in good health (CMV status not recorded). Some clones in this sample may be carry-over from other donors' samples. Both conserved end residues are part of each CDR3. A D gene is named only where the DNA matches it firmly. Clone size appears in some rows only: once, few, many, or a class for an expanded clone.

d_call	v_call	clone_size	j_call	cdr3_aa	cdr3_nt
TRBD2	TRBV11-2	.	TRBJ2-3	CASSSNVAGGRTDTQYF	TGTGCCAGCAGCTCCAACGTGGCGGGGGGGCGCACAGATACGCAGTATTTT
TRBD2	TRBV4-3	few	TRBJ2-1	CASSPGAGGMNEQFF	TGCGCCAGCAGCCCCGGAGCGGGAGGGATGAATGAGCAGTTCTTC
.	TRBV7-6	many	TRBJ1-4	CASRKAGEKLFF	TGTGCCAGCCGAAAGGCGGGGGAAAAACTGTTTTTT
TRBD1	TRBV7-6	.	TRBJ2-3	CASSLRQGLSTDTQYF	TGTGCCAGCAGCTTGAGACAGGGGTTAAGCACAGATACGCAGTATTTT
TRBD1	TRBV6-2/TRBV6-3	many	TRBJ1-5	CASSHGQVDGQPQHF	TGTGCCAGCAGTCATGGACAGGTGGATGGGCAGCCCCAGCATTTT
.	TRBV19	.	TRBJ2-4	CASSIVVTGIRNIQYF	TGTGCCAGTAGTATAGTCGTTACAGGGATTCGGAACATTCAGTACTTC
.	TRBV20-1	few	TRBJ2-1	CSAREEGNEQFF	TGCAGTGCTAGAGAGGAGGGGAATGAGCAGTTCTTC
.	TRBV27	.	TRBJ1-4	CASSLVARNEKLFF	TGTGCCAGCAGTTTAGTAGCCAGGAATGAAAAACTGTTTTTT
TRBD2	TRBV6-1	many	TRBJ2-1	CASIPTSGGYNEQFF	TGTGCCAGCATCCCGACTAGCGGGGGATACAATGAGCAGTTCTTC
TRBD2	TRBV7-2	.	TRBJ2-1	CASSLAGTSFLLDEQFF	TGTGCCAGCAGCTTAGCCGGGACTAGCTTCCTTTTGGATGAGCAGTTCTTC
TRBD1	TRBV19	.	TRBJ1-5	CASTPNRGATNQPQHF	TGTGCCAGTACCCCCAACAGGGGCGCTACGAATCAGCCCCAGCATTTT
.	TRBV12-3/TRBV12-4	many	TRBJ1-6	CASSPDGDNSPLHF	TGTGCCAGCAGTCCGGACGGGGATAATTCACCCCTCCACTTT
.	TRBV15	.	TRBJ1-1	CATSTELMGRRYTEAFF	TGTGCCACCAGCACCGAACTTATGGGCAGGCGATACACTGAAGCTTTCTTT
TRBD1	TRBV4-2	.	TRBJ1-4	CASSQRDRGPEKLFF	TGTGCCAGCAGCCAGCGGGACAGGGGGCCGGAAAAACTGTTTTTT
TRBD2	TRBV9	few	TRBJ2-7	CASSVESGSGDEQYF	TGTGCCAGCAGCGTAGAGTCAGGGAGCGGGGACGAGCAGTACTTC
.	TRBV18	.	TRBJ2-7	CASSPTDPSSYEQYF	TGTGCCAGCTCACCAACAGATCCTAGCTCCTACGAGCAGTACTTC
TRBD1	TRBV4-3	.	TRBJ2-3	CASSQNPTGGSDTQYF	TGCGCCAGCAGCCAAAACCCAACAGGGGGCTCAGATACGCAGTATTTT
.	TRBV4-2	.	TRBJ2-5	CASSQVRGAGETQYF	TGTGCCAGCAGCCAAGTTAGGGGCGCGGGGGAGACCCAGTACTTC
.	TRBV20-1	.	TRBJ1-5	CSARDKRDSNQPQHF	TGCAGTGCTAGAGATAAAAGAGATAGCAATCAGCCCCAGCATTTT
TRBD2	TRBV29-1	.	TRBJ2-7	CSVEGLAQYSYEQYF	TGCAGCGTAGAGGGACTAGCGCAATACTCCTACGAGCAGTACTTC
.	TRBV27	.	TRBJ2-7	CASSLLGRAYEQYF	TGTGCCAGCAGTTTATTGGGCAGGGCGTACGAGCAGTACTTC
TRBD2	TRBV25-1	few	TRBJ2-7	CASSEGLAGGFPYEQYF	TGTGCCAGCTCTGAGGGACTAGCGGGAGGGTTCCCCTACGAGCAGTACTTC
.	TRBV6-5	many	TRBJ2-7	CASTRGGLTREQYF	TGTGCCAGCACAAGGGGGGGGTTGACCCGCGAGCAGTACTTC
.	TRBV7-9	.	TRBJ1-2	CASSQTARGRRDGYTF	TGTGCCAGCAGCCAAACAGCCCGGGGAAGAAGGGATGGCTACACCTTC
.	TRBV5-1	few	TRBJ2-7	CASSLTAQLEQYF	TGCGCCAGCAGCTTGACAGCCCAACTCGAGCAGTACTTC
TRBD1	TRBV5-4	many	TRBJ1-1	CASSLGTGGTEAFF	TGTGCCAGCAGCTTGGGGACAGGGGGCACTGAAGCTTTCTTT
TRBD1	TRBV6-1	many	TRBJ2-7	CASSSDRGVSYEQYF	TGTGCCAGCAGTTCTGACAGGGGAGTTTCCTACGAGCAGTACTTC
TRBD1	TRBV28	.	TRBJ1-2	CASRPRQGINYGYTF	TGTGCCAGCAGACCCCGACAGGGCATAAACTATGGCTACACCTTC
.	TRBV7-8	many	TRBJ2-7	CASSLEGGRQVLEQYF	TGTGCCAGCAGCTTAGAAGGAGGACGGCAAGTCCTGGAGCAGTACTTC
.	TRBV2	.	TRBJ1-5	CASMGSFQPQHF	TGTGCCAGCATGGGGTCCTTCCAGCCCCAGCATTTT
.	TRBV12-3/TRBV12-4	.	TRBJ1-1	CASSSPAEAFF	TGTGCCAGCAGTTCGCCAGCTGAAGCTTTCTTT
.	TRBV4-1	many	TRBJ2-7	CASSLSDIRSYEQYF	TGCGCCAGCAGCCTGTCTGACATCCGCTCCTACGAGCAGTACTTC
TRBD1	TRBV11-1	once	TRBJ2-5	CASTMKGQYQETQYF	TGTGCCAGCACTATGAAGGGACAGTACCAAGAGACCCAGTACTTC
TRBD2	TRBV28	many	TRBJ2-5	CASSSTPLSGGLQETQYF	TGTGCCAGCAGTTCCACCCCCCTTAGCGGGGGGTTACAAGAGACCCAGTACTTC
.	TRBV24-1	many	TRBJ2-3	CATSDPLALQGADTQYF	TGTGCCACCAGTGACCCATTGGCTCTACAAGGAGCAGATACGCAGTATTTT
.	TRBV7-9	.	TRBJ2-2	CASSREGGTGELFF	TGTGCCAGCAGCCGGGAAGGGGGCACCGGGGAGCTGTTTTTT
.	TRBV12-3/TRBV12-4	.	TRBJ1-5	CASSPGTKYSNQPQHF	TGTGCCAGCAGCCCAGGGACAAAATATAGCAATCAGCCCCAGCATTTT
.	TRBV18	.	TRBJ2-7	CASSQTANSYEQYF	TGTGCCAGCTCACAGACGGCGAATTCCTACGAGCAGTACTTC
.	TRBV7-3	few	TRBJ2-1	CASSSGYRVNEQFF	TGTGCCAGCAGCTCGGGCTACAGGGTCAATGAGCAGTTCTTC
TRBD1	TRBV6-2/TRBV6-3	few	TRBJ1-2	CASSYSGTGRGGYTF	TGTGCCAGCAGTTACTCTGGGACAGGCCGCGGAGGCTACACCTTC
.	TRBV20-1	few	TRBJ2-7	CSARDGAGRSYEQYF	TGCAGTGCTAGAGATGGGGCAGGCCGCTCCTACGAGCAGTACTTC
.	TRBV12-3/TRBV12-4	many	TRBJ2-3	CASSFGSTDTQYF	TGTGCCAGCAGTTTCGGTAGCACAGATACGCAGTATTTT
TRBD2	TRBV20-1	many	TRBJ2-1	CSAPVGTSGRANEQFF	TGCAGTGCTCCGGTTGGGACTAGCGGGAGGGCCAATGAGCAGTTCTTC
.	TRBV7-3	few	TRBJ1-5	CASSLSGGPQHF	TGTGCCAGCAGCCTCTCCGGTGGGCCCCAGCATTTT
.	TRBV20-1	many	TRBJ2-7	CSAREAITYEQYF	TGCAGTGCTAGAGAGGCAATCACCTACGAGCAGTACTTC
TRBD1	TRBV12-3/TRBV12-4	many	TRBJ1-2	CASSNRDSARDYGYTF	TGTGCCAGCTCTAACCGGGACAGCGCGCGCGACTATGGCTACACCTTC
.	TRBV5-6	.	TRBJ2-5	CASAPETGRETQYF	TGTGCCAGCGCTCCGGAAACAGGGCGAGAGACCCAGTACTTC
.	TRBV5-1	many	TRBJ2-2	CASSYDLPGRPNTGELFF	TGCGCCAGCAGCTATGACCTACCGGGACGGCCGAACACCGGGGAGCTGTTTTTT
TRBD1	TRBV11-3	few	TRBJ1-5	CASSTGDQPQHF	TGTGCCAGCAGCACAGGGGATCAGCCCCAGCATTTT
TRBD2	TRBV28	few	TRBJ2-1	CASSLYGRERGFYNEQFF	TGTGCCAGCAGTTTATATGGGAGGGAGCGGGGGTTCTACAATGAGCAGTTCTTC
TRBD2	TRBV11-3	many	TRBJ2-4	CASSLNPLAGELFKNIQYF	TGTGCCAGCAGCTTAAACCCCCTAGCGGGGGAACTCTTCAAAAACATTCAGTACTTC